Detailed here is one T cell receptor (beta chain). Clones were read by immunoSEQ multiplex PCR, and TCRdb kept only the in-frame ones, dropping some. The data hold tens of thousands of clones, with roughly 86% observed a single time. This sample was included in a study of cytotoxic CD8 clonotypes in ibrutinib-treated CLL. The length of the CDR3 is 18 residues. The germline gives CDR1 LNHDA, CDR2 SQIVND (reference sequence). Trimming cost V 3 bases and J 3 bases, with 21 bases left between them. The sequencing here drew on PBMCs, taken before ibrutinib treatment. This TCR was sampled from a human donor with chronic lymphocytic leukemia. The chain combines TRBV19 with TRBJ1-3; TRBD1 is a possible D gene (5 bases). As DNA, the CDR3 is TGTGCCAGTAGTATCGGGACGCCTTTTATCCTGGATGGAAACACCATATATTTT. Translation: CASSIGTPFILDGNTIYF.